This TCR beta chain was sequenced for a study of regulatory T cells in long-lasting Graves disease (dated by TCRdb to the early 2020s). Background on the whole study: Antithyroid drugs had been taken for less than 3 months by newly diagnosed Graves' disease patients. Patients with persistent Graves' disease were compared with patients with newly diagnosed Graves' disease using TCR sequencing and RNA sequencing of peripheral blood. The study was conducted in China and was registered as a clinical trial. A total of around 35 samples were covered by TCR sequencing, comprising some 13 persistent and around 20 newly diagnosed Graves' disease patients.

With regard to this clonotype: The antigen it binds to is not known. The junction differs from germline at one of its ends, possibly a read error.

This specimen's time point label, interpreted: newly diagnosed GD, antithyroid drugs for less than 3 months. RNA was extracted from PBMCs in TRIzol for both TCR sequencing and RNA sequencing. The diagnosis of Graves' disease was made according to American Thyroid Association guidelines. Patients for the study were recruited at an endocrinology department in Xi'an, China. Each patient gave about 10 milliliters of peripheral blood, collected in an EDTA anticoagulant tube. Ficoll Paque Plus density gradient separation was used to isolate PBMCs, and no additional T cell sorting was done. An Agilent 2100 Bioanalyzer and agarose gel were used to check RNA quality, while a NanoDrop 2000 measured RNA concentration. Library prep was done by multiplex PCR. Sequencing was performed on an Illumina HiSeq 4000. TCR beta libraries were built with iRepertoire HTBI primers and Arm-PCR amplification of CDR3 regions. Gel purification was performed on PCR products prior to sequencing. The original methods were these. A total of fewer than 70 TRBV and approximately 13 TRBJ segments were identified across samples and were used for gene usage analysis of CDR3 amino acid clonotypes. COPE and FqMerger were used to merge the filtered high-quality paired reads into contigs. BLAST was used to align contigs to IMGT TRBV, TRBD and TRBJ reference genes, and CDR3 was defined according to IMGT. Highly expanded clones were defined as clonotypes with a frequency above 0.1%. Repertoire diversity was measured by Shannon entropy, and V-J evenness by the Gini coefficient. A clonotype found in more than one individual was treated as public. TCRdb redid the processing of the public reads, applying fastp at Q25 and MiXCR, and retained in-frame beta chains. CDR3 protein duplicates are merged, each entry listing the most common genes and DNA. None of the V and J calls come from the authors' own analysis; TCRdb made them. The sample table holds a few hundred thousand distinct CDR3 sequences, of which about 14% were seen once. The ten largest clones represent 17% of the sample.

Overall study outcomes, separate from this receptor: The small sample size was acknowledged by the authors as a limitation that may reduce accuracy. Patients with persistent disease shared more public clonotypes (approximately 2,500) than newly diagnosed patients did (more than 900). Lower TCR Shannon entropy and fewer highly expanded clones were observed in persistent Graves' disease patients than in newly diagnosed patients, which suggested clonal expansion. Only peripheral blood was studied, because thyroid tissue, the primary lesion, was inaccessible. Sequencing and analysis were restricted to the TCR beta chain.

This sample was also put to use in a study of T cells in Graves' hyperthyroidism and ophthalmopathy. The second study's authors report: Stable Graves' hyperthyroidism was defined as no progression to ophthalmopathy during 18 months of follow-up. Hyperthyroidism patients were aged 18 to 65 years and newly diagnosed, with disease duration of less than 2 months. Exclusion was applied to patients with uncontrolled infections, other autoimmune diseases, pregnancy or lactation. Diagnoses were established on the basis of clinical symptoms, serum thyroxine and TRAb, thyroid ultrasound, and orbital computed tomography. For the first round of RT-PCR on the TCR CDR3, the HTBI primer set was used together with the Qiagen OneStep RT-PCR kit. Blood samples also contained most of the expanded thyroid clonotypes (frequency above 0.001), which suggests that blood repertoires may reflect thyroid immune responses. Ophthalmopathy was separated from stable hyperthyroidism by a 13 V-J signature model, with about 86% sensitivity and approximately 84% specificity obtained in cross-validation and 80%/75% obtained in testing. During validation, the model predicted progression to ophthalmopathy a median of roughly 7.1 months ahead of onset, with almost 71% sensitivity and 72% to 80% specificity. TCR V-J signatures able to tell the groups apart were searched for in a discovery cohort of 90 to 100 patients, of whom 40 to 45 had Graves' ophthalmopathy and around 56 had stable Graves' hyperthyroidism. An independent validation cohort of fewer than 20 hyperthyroidism patients and 17 patients who later progressed to ophthalmopathy tested prospective prediction of ophthalmopathy. The 100 or so discovery patients were divided at random into training and test sets in a 7:3 ratio. In addition, the study compared T-cell repertoires in thyroid tissue and in blood from roughly 6 Graves' hyperthyroidism patients. Following sampling, methimazole starting at 30 mg daily was given to hyperthyroidism patients, and high-dose intravenous methylprednisolone was given to ophthalmopathy patients. The libraries were constructed in a second round of multiplex PCR and then size-selected and purified. Paired-end sequencing of the libraries was performed with 100 bp reads on an Illumina HiSeq2000. SOAPnuke was used to process the raw data, removing reads that contained adapters or uncalled bases, had a mean Phred below 15, or lacked an exact match to the constant primer or identifier. COPE v1.2.5 was used to merge high-quality paired reads, and clonotypes were defined as unique nucleotide sequences. Clonotypes were aligned to IMGT TRBV, TRBD and TRBJ reference segments using MiTCR v1.1. The analysis included only V-J combinations with a frequency above 0.0001, which together covered about 99% of the repertoires. The TCS score was defined as F50 (clonal expansion) divided by E x V (chaos), with BLOSUM62-based TCRdist calculated between CDR3 peptides within each V-J. Welch's t-statistics and random forest reduced 500 to 550 V-J features to 10 to 15, which were used in a naive Bayes classifier (R e1071). Sample size was not statistically predetermined, and investigators were not blinded to group allocation. According to the paper, TCR Vbeta CDR3 sequencing was carried out on over 130 peripheral blood samples, which came from over 40 ophthalmopathy, approximately 72 hyperthyroidism and some 17 progressor patients.

This sequence originates from a woman aged 50 to 65 with Graves disease. Donor details come from another sample of the same person, matched by shared clones. The starting material was peripheral blood mononuclear cells (PBMCs), obtained at new diagnosis, from a patient treated with antithyroid drugs.

The DNA is TGCAGTGCTAGTCTTTATAGCGATCAGCCCCAGCATTTT. Its product reads: CSASLYSDQPQHF. The chain links TRBV20-1 with TRBJ1-5; the D gene is not confidently resolved. Counted from cysteine to phenylalanine, this CDR3 has 13 amino acids. Of the read, only the CDR3 DNA is kept; its 39 bases are in frame from base 1. CDR1 and CDR2, looked up from the germline V gene (reference sequence), are DFQATT and SNEGSKA.